The 27 T cell receptor beta chains below were found in one sample sequenced in a study of T cell repertoires in cytomegalovirus infection. MiXCR was run by TCRdb on the reads, yielding one entry per CDR3 protein. The sample lists some 920,000 distinct CDR3 sequences, around a third occurring once. These TCRs' antigens remain unknown. Sequenced here: cultured CD8+ T cells from PBMCs, sampled from culture after CMV antigen stimulation. These receptors were collected from a human donor in good health (CMV status not recorded). Some clones in this sample may be carry-over from other donors' samples.

The V gene is TRBV7-9, the J gene TRBJ2-1; 9 nucleotides match TRBD2. The CDR3 has 17 residues. The V and J ends lost 5 bases and 5 bases, in that order; junction bases with no gene match: 13. Germline loops: CDR1 SEHNR, CDR2 FQNEAQ (reference sequence). The CDR3 DNA sequence: TGTGCCAGCAGCCCCACCGATCTAGCGGGGTCCCACAATGAGCAGTTCTTC. Protein sequence: CASSPTDLAGSHNEQFF.

This clonotype came up many times. The CDR3 protein is CASSPGVNGYTF. Written as DNA, the CDR3 is TGTGCCAGCAGCCCTGGGGTCAATGGCTACACCTTC. The chain carries TRBV7-8 and TRBJ1-2, with D unclear. CDR1 SGHVS and CDR2 FQNEAQ come from the germline V gene. Trimming took off 5 bases at V and 6 bases at J, with 10 bases between the two ends. This CDR3 region has 12 residues.

CDR3 amino acids: CASSYFLTGDGYTF. DNA for the CDR3: TGTGCCAGCAGTTACTTTTTGACAGGGGATGGCTACACCTTC. V usage is TRBV6-5 and J usage is TRBJ1-2, with TRBD1 matching 8 bases. V lost 1 base to trimming and J lost 6 bases; unmatched junction nucleotides: 4. The CDR3 is 14 amino acids. Germline CDR1 reads MNHEY; CDR2 reads SVGAGI.

This clonotype was detected a few times. The chain has TRBV5-6 and TRBJ1-5; D is uncertain. Per the germline V gene, CDR1 is SGHDT and CDR2 is YYEEEE. This CDR3 spans 14 amino acids. With 4 bases removed from V and 3 bases from J, the gap between germline ends came to 11 bases. The CDR3 DNA reads TGTGCCAGCAGCCAGGTGGGATACAATCAGCCCCAGCATTTT. Encoded protein: CASSQVGYNQPQHF.

This clonotype was detected only once. The V and J genes are TRBV13 and TRBJ1-6; D might be TRBD1 (5 bases). Trimming left V 1 base short and J 8 bases short, with 18 bases between. Germline V gene data show CDR1 as PRHDT and CDR2 as FYEKMQ (reference sequence). The CDR3 sequence is 17 residues long. CDR3 in amino acids: CASSLDGPGGGDSPLHF. The CDR3 DNA is TGTGCCAGCAGCTTAGATGGTCCCGGGGGAGGGGATTCACCCCTCCACTTT.

This clonotype came up a few times. The V and J genes are TRBV11-2 and TRBJ2-1, with TRBD2 matching over 8 bases. Trimming removed 2 bases from V and 3 bases from J; junction bases left unmatched: 6. Germline CDR1 reads SGHAT; CDR2 reads FQNNGV. The CDR3 sequence is 16 residues long. Written as DNA, the CDR3 is TGTGCCAGCAGCTTATCGCGGGGGGATCTCTACAATGAGCAGTTCTTC. This gives the protein CASSLSRGDLYNEQFF.

This clonotype has ten or more counts. V and J are TRBV7-2 and TRBJ2-1, with TRBD2 identical over 7 bases. Germline V gene sequence: CDR1 SGHTA, CDR2 FQGNSA. The CDR3 totals 16 residues. V trimming: 2 bases; J trimming: 4 bases; junction bases outside the gene matches: 8. Here the CDR3 reads CASSLRARGKYNEQFF. DNA of the CDR3: TGTGCCAGCAGCTTACGGGCGCGGGGGAAGTACAATGAGCAGTTCTTC.

This clonotype appeared many times. The chain recombines TRBV10-3 with TRBJ2-1, with 9 bases that match TRBD2. Germline CDR1 reads ENHRY; CDR2 reads SYGVKD. The CDR3 loop spans 13 amino acids. V lost 9 bases to trimming and J lost 2 bases; unmatched junction nucleotides: 2. This CDR3 reads CAIRTSAYNEQFF. As DNA, the CDR3 is TGTGCCATTCGGACTAGCGCCTACAATGAGCAGTTCTTC.

The chain couples TRBV15 to TRBJ2-5; tentative D call: TRBD1 (5 bases). CDR3 length equals 15 residues. Germline lookup yields CDR1 LNHNV and CDR2 YYDKDF (reference sequence). The germline V and J ends were trimmed by 0 bases and 0 bases, with 8 bases remaining between them. This CDR3 reads CATSRDQGNQETQYF. The CDR3, as DNA: TGTGCCACCAGCAGAGATCAGGGAAACCAAGAGACCCAGTACTTC.

This clonotype was counted only a few times. The chain combines TRBV19 with TRBJ1-1; D is ambiguous. The CDR3 loop spans 17 amino acids. CDR1 is LNHDA, CDR2 SQIVND, per germline (reference sequence). Trimming cost V 3 bases and J 2 bases, with 19 bases left between them. CDR3: CASSMARGPTSNTEAFF. Here the CDR3 DNA reads TGTGCCAGTAGTATGGCAAGAGGCCCTACAAGCAACACTGAAGCTTTCTTT.

The CDR3 reads CASKGTSGGDNEQFF. CDR3 bases: TGTGCCAGCAAAGGGACTAGCGGGGGAGACAATGAGCAGTTCTTC. The V gene is TRBV9, the J gene TRBJ2-1, with TRBD2 matching 14 bases. After removal of 6 bases from V and 5 bases from J, the junction contained 4 bases not matched to a gene. Germline V gene sequence: CDR1 SGDLS, CDR2 YYNGEE. The CDR3 has 15 residues.

CDR3 loop: CASSNGIPPQHF. Written as DNA, the CDR3 is TGTGCCAGCAGTAACGGGATTCCGCCCCAGCATTTT. The J gene is TRBJ1-5, the V gene TRBV6-5; D uncertain. This CDR3 is 12 amino acids long. Trimming removed 5 bases at V and 9 bases at J, with 11 bases between. CDR1 MNHEY and CDR2 SVGAGI come from the germline V gene.

The chain uses TRBV19 and TRBJ1-1; 10 nucleotides agree with TRBD1. Unmatched junction bases numbered 9, after V lost 4 bases and J lost 10 bases. The CDR3 spans 14 residues. From germline, CDR1 is LNHDA and CDR2 SQIVND (reference sequence). DNA of the CDR3: TGTGCCAGTAGTAGTGACAGGGGGCACGATGGAGCTTTCTTT. It is translated as CASSSDRGHDGAFF.

This clonotype was seen ten or more times. The V and J genes are TRBV7-2 and TRBJ2-2; maybe TRBD2 (6 bases). Germline CDR1 and CDR2: SGHTA and FQGNSA. The CDR3 has 15 amino acids. V was clipped by 5 bases and J by 5 bases, with 15 bases between them. DNA of the CDR3: TGTGCCAGCAGCCCCCAACTAGCCCGGACCGGGGAGCTGTTTTTT. Amino acid sequence: CASSPQLARTGELFF.

V usage is TRBV4-1 and J usage is TRBJ2-5; possibly TRBD1 for D (5 bases). Trimming left V 4 bases short and J 2 bases short, with 14 bases between. The CDR3 contains 15 residues. Germline-derived CDR1 and CDR2 are MGHRA and YSYEKL. The CDR3 nucleotides are TGCGCCAGCAGCCGAGAATGGGGCCTGCAAGAGACCCAGTACTTC. Protein product: CASSREWGLQETQYF.

As for this clonotype: This may be a read error, as it is one base from a much larger clone. The chain recombines TRBV6-6 with TRBJ2-5; perhaps D is TRBD1 or TRBD2 (5 bases each). Trimming stripped 2 bases from V and 7 bases from J, with 8 bases between. This CDR3 is 12 amino acids long. From germline, CDR1 is MNHNY and CDR2 SVGAGI (reference sequence). The CDR3 DNA reads TGTGCCAGCAGTTACGGGGGAGCGACCCAGTACTTC. It encodes CASSYGGATQYF.

This clonotype occurred many times. The rearrangement joins TRBV7-9 to TRBJ2-5; D remains unclear. This CDR3 spans 12 amino acids. Germline V gene sequence: CDR1 SEHNR, CDR2 FQNEAQ (reference sequence). Trimming stripped 5 bases from V and 5 bases from J, with 9 bases between. The CDR3 here is CASSQAKETQYF. The CDR3 nucleotides read TGTGCCAGCAGCCAGGCGAAGGAGACCCAGTACTTC.

This clonotype was seen more than once but under ten times. The rearrangement uses TRBV6-5 and TRBJ2-7; D is uncertain. The length of the CDR3 is 14 residues. V lost 6 bases and J lost 6, with 18 bases in between. Germline lookup yields CDR1 MNHEY and CDR2 SVGAGI. The CDR3 DNA sequence: TGTGCCAGCAGACCTGGTTGGGGATTCGGCGAGCAGTACGTC. As protein: CASRPGWGFGEQYV.

This clonotype was recorded many times. This chain joins TRBV6-6 and TRBJ1-1; D remains ambiguous. Trimming removed 2 bases from V and 1 base from J, with 2 bases in between. Germline CDR1 is MNHNY and CDR2 is SVGAGI (reference sequence). This CDR3 comprises 12 residues. CDR3 sequence: CASSYQNTEAFF. CDR3 sequence (DNA): TGTGCCAGCAGTTACCAGAACACTGAAGCTTTCTTT.

This clonotype was counted only a few times. The genes are TRBV2 and TRBJ2-1; TRBD2 aligns across 8 bases. Germline V lookup: CDR1 SNHLY, CDR2 FYNNEI. This CDR3 comprises 15 residues. After removal of 3 bases from V and 4 bases from J, the junction contained 5 bases not matched to a gene. CDR3 coding DNA: TGTGCCAGCAGTGATTCGGGGGGGATGTACAATGAGCAGTTCTTC. This encodes CASSDSGGMYNEQFF. The full variable domain, its missing parts supplied by reference TRBV2 and TRBJ2-1, is EPEVTQTPSHQVTQMGQEVILRCVPISNHLYFYWYRQILGQKVEFLVSFYNNEISEKSEIFDDQFSVERPDGSNFTLKIRSTKLEDSAMYFCASSDSGGMYNEQFFGPGTRLTVL.

Ten or more counts support this clonotype. The V call is TRBV12-3 or TRBV12-4, the J call TRBJ1-2; D is ambiguous. V was pared by 6 bases and J by 4 bases, with 9 bases between. The CDR3 spans 12 residues. The CDR3 DNA reads as TGTGCCAGCAGGACTGATGGCTATGGCTACACCTTC. Translated: CASRTDGYGYTF.

The CDR3 nucleotides are TGTGCCACCGCCGGGACAGGGATTTACGAGCAGTACGTC. This translates into CATAGTGIYEQYV. This chain connects TRBV6-2 or TRBV6-3 to TRBJ2-7; TRBD1 agrees at 9 bases. J lost 4 bases, V lost 10 bases, and 8 bases had no gene match. CDR1 MNHEY and CDR2 SVGEGT come from the germline V gene. The CDR3 has 13 residues.

This clonotype was observed once. This chain links TRBV20-1 with TRBJ2-2; 11 bases are shared with TRBD2. Trimming cost V 6 bases and J 1 base; bases outside gene matches: 16. CDR1 and CDR2 from the germline V gene are DFQATT and SNEGSKA (reference sequence). This CDR3 is 19 amino acids long. CDR3 loop: CSAQEVGLAGGLNTGELFF. The CDR3 DNA reads as TGCAGTGCACAGGAAGTTGGTCTAGCGGGGGGCCTGAACACCGGGGAGCTGTTTTTT.

V is TRBV6-1 and J is TRBJ1-1; maybe TRBD1 (5 bases). The CDR3 extends over 12 amino acids. V was clipped by 2 bases and J by 8 bases, with 9 bases between them. Germline CDR1 MNHNS, CDR2 SASEGT. The CDR3 DNA reads TGTGCCAGCAGTGAACAGGGTGCCGAAGCTTTCTTT. Amino acids: CASSEQGAEAFF.

This clonotype has at least ten counts. For the CDR3, the DNA is TGTGCTAGTGGTTTGTGGCAGGGGGATGGAGAGACCCAGTACTTC. This gives the protein CASGLWQGDGETQYF. The genes are TRBV12-5 and TRBJ2-5, with 7 bases aligning to TRBD1. Germline assignment: CDR1 LGHNT and CDR2 FRNRAP. CDR3 length: 15 residues. V was clipped by 2 bases and J by 4 bases; unmatched bases: 7.

At least ten counts were recorded for this clonotype. The V and J genes are TRBV9 and TRBJ2-7; D possibly corresponds to TRBD2 (5 bases). CDR3 length equals 13 residues. Germline V lookup: CDR1 SGDLS, CDR2 YYNGEE. V lost 0 bases, J lost 3 bases, and 7 bases lay in between. CDR3 DNA: TGTGCCAGCAGCGTAGACCGGGGCTACGAGCAGTACTTC. Translated: CASSVDRGYEQYF.

This clonotype was counted a few times. This chain joins TRBV7-3 and TRBJ2-3, with D hard to call. Trimming removed 1 base from V and 0 bases from J, with 8 bases in between. Looked up from germline, CDR1 is SGHTA and CDR2 is FQGTGA. The CDR3 length is 15 residues. CDR3 loop: CASSLRTESTDTQYF. As DNA, the CDR3 is TGTGCCAGCAGCTTAAGGACCGAAAGCACAGATACGCAGTATTTT. The full variable domain, with the rest looked up from reference TRBV7-3 and TRBJ2-3, is GAGVSQTPSNKVTEKGKYVELRCDPISGHTALYWYRQSLGQGPEFLIYFQGTGAADDSGLPNDRFFAVRPEGSVSTLKIQRTERGDSAVYLCASSLRTESTDTQYFGPGTRLTVL.